This T cell receptor beta chain was identified in a study of blood T cell repertoires in COVID-19. For the study at large: The United States, Italy and Spain supplied acute and convalescent COVID-19 samples. PBMCs, B-cell-depleted T cells, or T cells provided the cDNA or gDNA that made up the material.

CDR1 is SGHVS, CDR2 FQNEAQ, per germline. V lost 3 bases and J lost 3; bases outside the gene matches: 5. This CDR3 region has 14 residues. Original processing methods: It was from reference gene primer amplification that nucleated cell counts were estimated. Here immunoSEQ multiplex PCR was the method, and the copy in TCRdb shows in-frame clones only, minus some. The V and J calls and clone size are taken from that table; D and trimming were inferred from the DNA. The data hold around 59,000 clones, with about 70% observed a single time. This TCR came from a woman between 50 and 59 years old with active or convalescent COVID-19. The chain recombines TRBV7-8 with TRBJ2-7; the match to TRBD1 covers 7 bases. Sequencing was carried out using peripheral blood. CDR3 amino acids: CASSFDRVGYEQYF. CDR3 DNA sequence: TGTGCCAGCAGCTTTGACAGGGTCGGCTACGAGCAGTACTTC.